Listed below are T cell receptor beta chains from one sample, sequenced in a study of molecular identifiers for immune sequencing clone quantification. TCRdb analysed the PCR reads with MiXCR anew, one entry per CDR3 protein. The sample carries 600,000 to 650,000 distinct CDR3 sequences, 15% to 20% recorded once. The sequencing sample was made of naive CD8+ T cells from blood, with Jurkat cell RNA spiked in. The receptors shown here come from a human donor in good health. Some libraries in this study had Jurkat cell RNA spiked in. Each CDR3 is given with its conserved first and last residue. A D gene is named only where the DNA matches it firmly. Some rows mark clone size as missing; the rest say once, few, many or name a class of expanded clone.

>TRBV3-1|.|many|TRBJ2-2
TGTGCCAGCAGCCAAGCACCAATCCCGTGGGCCTCCGGGGAGCTGTTTTTT
CASSQAPIPWASGELFF
>TRBV5-4|TRBD1|many|TRBJ1-2
TGTGCCAGCAGCTTGGAAGGCACAGGGGCCCTCTATGGCTACACCTTC
CASSLEGTGALYGYTF
>TRBV30|TRBD2|many|TRBJ2-5
TGTGCCTGGAGTTTTGCGGGGGGAGAGACCCAGTACTTC
CAWSFAGGETQYF
>TRBV15|TRBD1|many|TRBJ2-5
TGTGCCACCAGCAGAGATTGGAGCGGGCAGGGGGCCGAGACCCAGTACTTC
CATSRDWSGQGAETQYF
>TRBV13|TRBD2|few|TRBJ2-5
TGTGCCAGCAGACTAGCGGGGGGGCCCGAGACCCAGTACTTC
CASRLAGGPETQYF
>TRBV4-3|.|many|TRBJ1-5
TGCGCCAGCAGCCAAGATAGGCTGAGCAATCAGCCCCAGCATTTT
CASSQDRLSNQPQHF
>TRBV3-1|.|many|TRBJ2-3
TGTGCCAGCAGCCAAGTTTCGCGCAGCACAGATACGCAGTATTTT
CASSQVSRSTDTQYF
>TRBV6-6|.|many|TRBJ1-1
TGTGCCAGCACCGACGTGAAGGGCCTGAACACTGAAGCTTTCTTT
CASTDVKGLNTEAFF
>TRBV20-1|TRBD1|many|TRBJ1-5
TGCAGTGCCCCTCAGGTGACAGGGATTTTTCAGCCCCAGCATTTT
CSAPQVTGIFQPQHF
>TRBV20-1|.|many|TRBJ2-7
TGCAGTGCTAGGGGGGAGCTAAACTCCTACGAGCAGTACTTC
CSARGELNSYEQYF
>TRBV6-2/TRBV6-3|.|few|TRBJ2-7
TGTGCCAGCAGCTCCCAGTATGCCTACGAGCAGTACTTC
CASSSQYAYEQYF
>TRBV7-2|TRBD2|many|TRBJ2-5
TGTGCCAGCAGCTTAGTCCCTAGCGGGATTGGTGAGACCCAGTACTTC
CASSLVPSGIGETQYF
>TRBV7-2|.|many|TRBJ2-7
TGTGCCAGCAGCTCTAACGGTCCTTACGAGCAGTACTTC
CASSSNGPYEQYF
>TRBV7-9|TRBD1|.|TRBJ1-6
TGTGCCAGCAGCTTAACTACAGGGGGCTTTGGTAATTCACCCCTCCACTTT
CASSLTTGGFGNSPLHF
>TRBV5-6|.|many|TRBJ1-1
TGTGCCAGCAGTCCTGGACCCGGGACGGGGAACACTGAAGCTTTCTTT
CASSPGPGTGNTEAFF
>TRBV12-3/TRBV12-4|.|many|TRBJ2-7
TGTGCCAGCAGTACCGCAGCCCTCATGGGAACGGTCGGGTACGAGCAGTACTTC
CASSTAALMGTVGYEQYF
>TRBV4-1|.|.|TRBJ1-2
TGCGCCAGCAGCCGAGTTGGGTCCAGCTATGGCTACACCTTC
CASSRVGSSYGYTF
>TRBV6-5|.|many|TRBJ1-2
TGTGCCAGCAGTCCGGTCAACGTTAACTATGGCTACACCTTC
CASSPVNVNYGYTF
>TRBV19|.|many|TRBJ2-7
TGTGCCAGTAGTCGCCGGGACGGAGACTCCTACGAGCAGTACTTC
CASSRRDGDSYEQYF
>TRBV6-2/TRBV6-3|.|.|TRBJ2-1
TGTGCCAGCAGCCCTGGGCCTTTCCCCAGCTCCTACAATGAGCAGTTCTTC
CASSPGPFPSSYNEQFF
>TRBV7-9|TRBD1|many|TRBJ2-7
TGTGCCAGCAGCTTAGTTCCAACAGGGGAGTACGAGCAGTACTTC
CASSLVPTGEYEQYF
>TRBV20-1|.|many|TRBJ2-5
TGCAGTGCTAGGTCAGAAGAGACCCAGTACTTC
CSARSEETQYF
>TRBV28|.|many|TRBJ1-2
TGTGCCAGCAGTTTACGGGCTGACTATGGCTACACCTTC
CASSLRADYGYTF
>TRBV6-1|.|few|TRBJ2-1
TGTGCCAGCAGTGAATTGGAAACTACTATCTACAATGAGCAGTTCTTC
CASSELETTIYNEQFF
>TRBV7-9|TRBD1|many|TRBJ2-7
TGTGCCAGCAGCTCGGGACAGCTTATCTACGAGCAGTACTTC
CASSSGQLIYEQYF
>TRBV11-3|TRBD2|few|TRBJ2-7
TGTGCCAGCAGCTACTTTAGCGGGAGCGGGTACGAGCAGTACTTC
CASSYFSGSGYEQYF
>TRBV19|TRBD1|many|TRBJ2-3
TGTGCCAGTAGTAACCGGGACAGGGGCATTTTTTCAGATACGCAGTATTTT
CASSNRDRGIFSDTQYF
>TRBV18|TRBD2|.|TRBJ2-7
TGTGCCAGCTCACCCGGGACTAGCGGGGGCTCTAGCTCCTACGAGCAGTACTTC
CASSPGTSGGSSSYEQYF
>TRBV29-1|.|many|TRBJ1-2
TGCAGCGTTGAAGATGGCTCTTTTAACTATGGCTACACCTTC
CSVEDGSFNYGYTF
>TRBV28|TRBD2|many|TRBJ2-3
TGTGCCAGCAGTTTAATCCTAGCGGGAGAAGAGGATACGCAGTATTTT
CASSLILAGEEDTQYF
>TRBV4-2|TRBD1|many|TRBJ2-3
TGTGCCAGCAGCCAAGATGGGACAGGCACAGATACGCAGTATTTT
CASSQDGTGTDTQYF
>TRBV4-2|.|.|TRBJ2-7
TGTGCCAGCAGCCGGGAGGGGGACAGTTTGGAGCAGTACTTC
CASSREGDSLEQYF
>TRBV6-1|.|many|TRBJ1-5
TGTGCCAGCAGTGATGTCGGGGTGGATCAGCCCCAGCATTTT
CASSDVGVDQPQHF
>TRBV4-3|.|many|TRBJ2-1
TGCGCCAGCAGCCAAGATCTATCAGGCTTTCGGTTCTTC
CASSQDLSGFRFF
>TRBV29-1|.|many|TRBJ1-2
TGCAGCGTTGGGGTGACCGGTGGAAGTTATGGCTACACCTTC
CSVGVTGGSYGYTF
>TRBV11-2|.|.|TRBJ1-6
TGTGCCAGCAGCTTCTGGAATAATTCACCCCTCCACTTT
CASSFWNNSPLHF
>TRBV4-3|TRBD1|.|TRBJ1-2
TGCGCCAGCGTAGGAAGGTTTGTTCAGGGGGCGCGTGGCTACACCTTC
CASVGRFVQGARGYTF
>TRBV19|.|few|TRBJ2-3
TGTGCCAGTAGTATAGAAGGAGGTTGGGCAGATACGCAGTATTTT
CASSIEGGWADTQYF
>TRBV7-9|TRBD2|.|TRBJ2-3
TGTGCCAGCAGCTTATTCGGACTAGCGGGCCCCACAGATACGCAGTATTTT
CASSLFGLAGPTDTQYF
>TRBV6-1|.|many|TRBJ2-4
TGTGCCGGCGGAGCCCCGGGACACCAACTAGCCAAAAACATTCAGTACTTC
CAGGAPGHQLAKNIQYF
>TRBV6-2/TRBV6-3|.|many|TRBJ1-5
TGTGCCAGCAGTTACAGCCTGAATCAGCCCCAGCATTTT
CASSYSLNQPQHF
>TRBV27|TRBD2|.|TRBJ2-7
TGTGCCAGCAGTCGCCGGGGGGGGGGTAGGTACGAGCAGTACTTC
CASSRRGGGRYEQYF
>TRBV19|.|.|TRBJ2-7
TGTGCCAGTAGTATAGCGGGGACTCCCTACGAGCAGTACTTC
CASSIAGTPYEQYF
>TRBV6-2/TRBV6-3|.|few|TRBJ2-3
TGTGCCAGCAGTTACCGTGCGGGGGCCAGCACAGATACGCAGTATTTT
CASSYRAGASTDTQYF
>TRBV28|.|many|TRBJ2-7
TGTGCCAGCAGTTTAACTCGGAGCTCCTACGAGCAGTACTTC
CASSLTRSSYEQYF
>TRBV7-9|TRBD2|.|TRBJ2-2
TGTGCCAGCAGCCAAAGTGGGACTAGCGGGTTGAACACCGGGGAGCTGTTTTTT
CASSQSGTSGLNTGELFF
>TRBV9|.|many|TRBJ2-3
TGTGCCAGCAGCGCCCCGGCAGATACGCAGTATTTT
CASSAPADTQYF
>TRBV19|.|few|TRBJ1-5
TGTGCCAGTAGTATGGTCCCCAGGGAAAGTCAGCCCCAGCATTTT
CASSMVPRESQPQHF
>TRBV5-1|TRBD1|many|TRBJ1-1
TGCGCCAGCAGCTGGACAGGGGGCACTGAAGCTTTCTTT
CASSWTGGTEAFF
>TRBV12-3/TRBV12-4|.|many|TRBJ1-1
TGTGCCAGCAAACCGGACAGACTGAACACTGAAGCTTTCTTT
CASKPDRLNTEAFF
>TRBV25-1|TRBD1|many|TRBJ1-4
TGTGCCAGCAGTGATCTTTCCGGGACAGGGAATGAAAAACTGTTTTTT
CASSDLSGTGNEKLFF
>TRBV30|.|.|TRBJ1-1
TGTGCCTGGAGTGTAGTCATTCGACCTGAAGCTTTCTTT
CAWSVVIRPEAFF
>TRBV4-1|TRBD2|many|TRBJ2-7
TGCGCCAGCGCCTCTACTATAGCGGGAGGGCTTGAGCAGTACTTC
CASASTIAGGLEQYF
>TRBV7-9|.|few|TRBJ1-6
TGTGCCAGCAGGCGAAATTCACCCCTCCACTTT
CASRRNSPLHF
>TRBV4-3|TRBD2|few|TRBJ2-1
TGCGCCAGCAGCCCTAGCGGGGTGCGCGATGAGCAGTTCTTC
CASSPSGVRDEQFF
>TRBV6-2/TRBV6-3|TRBD1|many|TRBJ1-5
TGTGCCAGTTCAACAGGGGGGAGTCAGCCCCAGCATTTT
CASSTGGSQPQHF
>TRBV6-2/TRBV6-3|.|few|TRBJ2-1
TGTGCCAGCAGTTCCATATTTAAGGGGGGGTACAATGAGCAGTTCTTC
CASSSIFKGGYNEQFF
>TRBV6-2/TRBV6-3|TRBD1|many|TRBJ2-7
TGTGCCAGCAGTCACGACCTGACAGGGAACTACGAGCAGTACTTC
CASSHDLTGNYEQYF
>TRBV2|.|.|TRBJ1-1
TGTGCCAGCACCGAGGGTGGTTTGAACACTGAAGCTTTCTTT
CASTEGGLNTEAFF
>TRBV5-6|.|many|TRBJ2-7
TGTGCCAGCAGCTCAGTGAACCGGAACTACGAGCAGTACTTC
CASSSVNRNYEQYF